This TCR beta chain was found in a study of beta chain features in type 1 diabetes. As for this clone: The antigen is unknown.

General observations from the study: Moderate but significant shortening of TCRB CDR3s was recorded in all four CD4+ subsets from Type 1 diabetes patients.

As every portion of the isolated RNA was reverse transcribed, the sequencing read expressed TCRB transcripts. The repertoire was sequenced with immunoSEQ multiplex PCR; TCRdb's copy has only in-frame clones and lacks some. The sample shows around 180,000 clones, approximately 8% of them seen only once. Averaging around 120 mL, one heparinised blood draw came from each individual donor. V was shortened by 0 bases and J by 2 bases, with 5 bases between the two germline ends. This CDR3 comprises 13 residues. Germline lookup yields CDR1 SGHRS and CDR2 YFSETQ. Sequencing was performed on central memory CD4+ T cells from blood. The rearrangement uses TRBV5-1 and TRBJ1-2, with D unresolved. The sequence was obtained from a man aged 18 to 35 with type 1 diabetes. CDR3 protein: CASSLASNYGYTF. The CDR3 DNA sequence: TGCGCCAGCAGCTTGGCCTCCAACTATGGCTACACCTTC.